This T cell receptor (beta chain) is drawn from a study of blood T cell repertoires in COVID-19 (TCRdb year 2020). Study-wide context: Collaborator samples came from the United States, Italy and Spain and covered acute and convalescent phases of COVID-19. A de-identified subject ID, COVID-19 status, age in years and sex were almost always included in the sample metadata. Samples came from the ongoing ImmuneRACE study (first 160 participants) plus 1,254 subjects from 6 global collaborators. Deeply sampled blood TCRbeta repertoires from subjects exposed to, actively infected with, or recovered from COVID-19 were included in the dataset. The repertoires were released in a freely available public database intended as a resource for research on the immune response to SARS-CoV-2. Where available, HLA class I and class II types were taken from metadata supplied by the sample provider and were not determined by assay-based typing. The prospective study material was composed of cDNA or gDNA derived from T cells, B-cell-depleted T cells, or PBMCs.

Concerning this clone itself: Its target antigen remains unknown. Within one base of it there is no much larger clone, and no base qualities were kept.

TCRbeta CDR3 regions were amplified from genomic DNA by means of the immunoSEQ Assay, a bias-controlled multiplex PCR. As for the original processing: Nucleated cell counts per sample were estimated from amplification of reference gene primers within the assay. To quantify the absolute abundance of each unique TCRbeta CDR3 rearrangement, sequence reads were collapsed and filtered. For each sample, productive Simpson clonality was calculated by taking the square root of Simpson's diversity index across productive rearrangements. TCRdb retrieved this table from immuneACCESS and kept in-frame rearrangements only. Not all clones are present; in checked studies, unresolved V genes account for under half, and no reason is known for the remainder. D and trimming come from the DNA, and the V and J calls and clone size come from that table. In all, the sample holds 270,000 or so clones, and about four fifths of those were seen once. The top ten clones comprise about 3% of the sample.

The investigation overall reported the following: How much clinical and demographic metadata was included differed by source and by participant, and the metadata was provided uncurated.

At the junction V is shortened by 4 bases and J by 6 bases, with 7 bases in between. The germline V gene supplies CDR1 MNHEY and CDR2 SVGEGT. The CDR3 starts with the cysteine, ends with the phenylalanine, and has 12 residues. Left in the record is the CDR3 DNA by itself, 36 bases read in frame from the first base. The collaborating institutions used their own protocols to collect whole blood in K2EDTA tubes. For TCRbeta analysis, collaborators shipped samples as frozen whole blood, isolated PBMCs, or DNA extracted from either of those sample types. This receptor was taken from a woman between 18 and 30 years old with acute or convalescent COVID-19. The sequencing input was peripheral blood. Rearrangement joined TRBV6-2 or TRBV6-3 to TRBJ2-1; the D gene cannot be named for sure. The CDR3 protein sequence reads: CASSFLPNEQFF. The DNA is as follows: TGTGCCAGCAGTTTTCTACCCAATGAGCAGTTCTTC.